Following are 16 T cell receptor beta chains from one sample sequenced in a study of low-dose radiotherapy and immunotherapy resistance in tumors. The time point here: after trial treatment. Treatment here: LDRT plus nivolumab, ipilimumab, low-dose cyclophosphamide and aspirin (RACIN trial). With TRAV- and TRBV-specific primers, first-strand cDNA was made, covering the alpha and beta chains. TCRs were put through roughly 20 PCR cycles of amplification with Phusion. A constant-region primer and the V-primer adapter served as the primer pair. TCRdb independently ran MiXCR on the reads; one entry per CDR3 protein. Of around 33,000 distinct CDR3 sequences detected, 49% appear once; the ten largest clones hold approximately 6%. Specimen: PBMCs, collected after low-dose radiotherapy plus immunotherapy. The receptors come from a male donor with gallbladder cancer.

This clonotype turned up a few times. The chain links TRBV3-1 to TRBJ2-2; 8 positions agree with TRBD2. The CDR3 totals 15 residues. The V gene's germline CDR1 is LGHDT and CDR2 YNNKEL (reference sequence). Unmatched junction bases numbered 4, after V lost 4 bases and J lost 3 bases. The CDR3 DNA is TGTGCCAGCAGCCCGGGGGGGGGGTACACCGGGGAGCTGTTTTTT. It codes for CASSPGGGYTGELFF.

The DNA for the CDR3 is TGTGCCAGTAGTATAAAGACAGGGCGAACCGGGGAGCTGTTTTTT. Translating it yields CASSIKTGRTGELFF. The chain employs TRBV19 and TRBJ2-2; 7 bases are shared with TRBD1. CDR1 and CDR2 from the germline V gene are LNHDA and SQIVND (reference sequence). The junction had 5 bases not matched to a gene; V was cut back by 2 bases and J by 5 bases. CDR3 length: 15 residues.

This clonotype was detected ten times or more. The CDR3 reads CASGDRLSGANVLTF. CDR3 sequence (DNA): TGCGCATCCGGGGACAGGCTTTCCGGGGCCAACGTCCTGACTTTC. This sequence joins TRBV5-1 and TRBJ2-6, with TRBD1 matching over 8 bases. The CDR3 extends over 15 amino acids. Germline V gene sequence: CDR1 SGHRS, CDR2 YFSETQ.

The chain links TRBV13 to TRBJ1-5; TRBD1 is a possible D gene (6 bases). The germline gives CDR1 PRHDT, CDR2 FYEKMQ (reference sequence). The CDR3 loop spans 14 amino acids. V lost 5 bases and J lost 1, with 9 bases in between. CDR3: CASSTGTSNQPQHF. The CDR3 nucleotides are TGTGCCAGCAGCACCGGGACAAGCAATCAGCCCCAGCATTTT.

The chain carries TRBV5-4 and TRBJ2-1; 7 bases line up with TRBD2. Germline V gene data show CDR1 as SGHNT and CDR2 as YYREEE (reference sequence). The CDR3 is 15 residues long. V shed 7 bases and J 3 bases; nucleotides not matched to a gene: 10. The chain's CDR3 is CASHLAGVIYNEQFF. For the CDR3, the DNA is TGTGCCAGCCACCTTGCGGGAGTAATCTACAATGAGCAGTTCTTC.

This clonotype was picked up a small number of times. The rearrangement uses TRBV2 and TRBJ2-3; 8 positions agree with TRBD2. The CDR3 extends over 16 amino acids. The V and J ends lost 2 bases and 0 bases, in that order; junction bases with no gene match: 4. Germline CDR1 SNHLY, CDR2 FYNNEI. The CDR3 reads CASSERLAGSTDTQYF. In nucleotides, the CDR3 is TGTGCCAGCAGTGAAAGGCTAGCGGGTAGCACAGATACGCAGTATTTT.

The CDR3 region has the DNA TGTGCCAGCTCCTATCGGGGGGGCAGGGGGGAGACCCAGTACTTC. This encodes CASSYRGGRGETQYF. V is TRBV2 and J is TRBJ2-5, with TRBD2 as a possible D gene (8 bases). The CDR3 runs to 15 residues. In germline, CDR1 is SNHLY, CDR2 FYNNEI. Trimming cost V 8 bases and J 5 bases, with 21 bases left between them.

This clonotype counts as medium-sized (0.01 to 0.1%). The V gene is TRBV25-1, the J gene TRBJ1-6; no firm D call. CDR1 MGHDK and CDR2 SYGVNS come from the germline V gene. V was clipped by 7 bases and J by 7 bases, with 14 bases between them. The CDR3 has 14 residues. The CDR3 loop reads CASTMRGGNSPLHF. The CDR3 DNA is TGTGCCAGCACCATGCGGGGAGGAAATTCACCCCTCCACTTT. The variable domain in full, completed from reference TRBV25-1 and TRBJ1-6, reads EADIYQTPRYLVIGTGKKITLECSQTMGHDKMYWYQQDPGMELHLIHYSYGVNSTEKGDLSSESTVSRIRTEHFPLTLESARPSHTSQYLCASTMRGGNSPLHFGNGTRLTVT.

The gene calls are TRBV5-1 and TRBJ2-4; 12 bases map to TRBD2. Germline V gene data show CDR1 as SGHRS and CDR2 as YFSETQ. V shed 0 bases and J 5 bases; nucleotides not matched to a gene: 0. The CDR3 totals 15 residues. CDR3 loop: CASSLGLAGENIQYF. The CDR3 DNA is TGCGCCAGCAGCTTGGGACTAGCGGGGGAAAACATTCAGTACTTC.

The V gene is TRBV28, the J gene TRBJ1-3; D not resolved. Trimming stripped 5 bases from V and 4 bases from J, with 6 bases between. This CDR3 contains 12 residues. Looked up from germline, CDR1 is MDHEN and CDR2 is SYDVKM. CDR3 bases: TGTGCCAGCAGTAAGGAAGGAAACACCATATATTTT. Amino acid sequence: CASSKEGNTIYF.

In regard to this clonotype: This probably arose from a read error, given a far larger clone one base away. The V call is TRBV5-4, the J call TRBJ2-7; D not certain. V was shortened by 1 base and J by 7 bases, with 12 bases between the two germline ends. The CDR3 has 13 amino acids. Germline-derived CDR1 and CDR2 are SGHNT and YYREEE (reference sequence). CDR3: CASSLWSRKEQYF. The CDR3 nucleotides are TGTGCCAGCAGCTTGTGGAGCCGGAAAGAGCAGTACTTC.

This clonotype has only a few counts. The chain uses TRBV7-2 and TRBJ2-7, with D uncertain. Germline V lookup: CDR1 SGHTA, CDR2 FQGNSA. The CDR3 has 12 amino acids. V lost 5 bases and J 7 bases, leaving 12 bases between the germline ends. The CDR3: CASSPDSTEQYF. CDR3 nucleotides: TGTGCCAGCAGCCCAGACTCCACAGAGCAGTACTTC. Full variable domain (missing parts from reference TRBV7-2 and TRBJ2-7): GAGVSQSPSNKVTEKGKDVELRCDPISGHTALYWYRQSLGQGLEFLIYFQGNSAPDKSGLPSDRFSAERTGGSVSTLTIQRTQQEDSAVYLCASSPDSTEQYFGPGTRLTVT.

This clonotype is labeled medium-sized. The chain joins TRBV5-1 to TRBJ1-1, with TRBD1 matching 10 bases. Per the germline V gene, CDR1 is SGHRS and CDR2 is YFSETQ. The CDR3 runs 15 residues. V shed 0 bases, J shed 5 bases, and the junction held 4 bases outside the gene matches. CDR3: CASSLEGTGVTEAFF. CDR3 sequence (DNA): TGCGCCAGCAGCTTGGAAGGGACAGGGGTAACTGAAGCTTTCTTT.

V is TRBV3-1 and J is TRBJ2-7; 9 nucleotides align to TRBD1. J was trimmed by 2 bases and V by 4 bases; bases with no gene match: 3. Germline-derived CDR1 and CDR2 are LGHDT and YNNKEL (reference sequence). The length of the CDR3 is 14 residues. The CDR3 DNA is TGTGCCAGCAGCCCGGGACAGGGACCCTACGAGCAGTACTTC. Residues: CASSPGQGPYEQYF.

CDR3 loop: CASSLAPPKPDNEQFF. The DNA of the CDR3 is TGCGCCAGCAGCTTGGCCCCCCCCAAACCCGACAATGAGCAGTTCTTC. The rearrangement joins TRBV5-1 to TRBJ2-1; D is ambiguous. The ends were cut back, 0 bases at V and 5 bases at J, with 15 bases in the middle. Germline V lookup: CDR1 SGHRS, CDR2 YFSETQ. The CDR3 contains 16 residues. The full variable domain, its missing parts supplied by reference TRBV5-1 and TRBJ2-1, is KAGVTQTPRYLIKTRGQQVTLSCSPISGHRSVSWYQQTPGQGLQFLFEYFSETQRNKGNFPGRFSGRQFSNSRSEMNVSTLELGDSALYLCASSLAPPKPDNEQFFGPGTRLTVL.

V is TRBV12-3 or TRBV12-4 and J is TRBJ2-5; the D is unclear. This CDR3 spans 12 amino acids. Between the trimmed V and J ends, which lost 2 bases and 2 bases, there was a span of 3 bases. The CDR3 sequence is CASSLLQETQYF. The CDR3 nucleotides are TGTGCCAGCAGTTTATTACAAGAGACCCAGTACTTC.